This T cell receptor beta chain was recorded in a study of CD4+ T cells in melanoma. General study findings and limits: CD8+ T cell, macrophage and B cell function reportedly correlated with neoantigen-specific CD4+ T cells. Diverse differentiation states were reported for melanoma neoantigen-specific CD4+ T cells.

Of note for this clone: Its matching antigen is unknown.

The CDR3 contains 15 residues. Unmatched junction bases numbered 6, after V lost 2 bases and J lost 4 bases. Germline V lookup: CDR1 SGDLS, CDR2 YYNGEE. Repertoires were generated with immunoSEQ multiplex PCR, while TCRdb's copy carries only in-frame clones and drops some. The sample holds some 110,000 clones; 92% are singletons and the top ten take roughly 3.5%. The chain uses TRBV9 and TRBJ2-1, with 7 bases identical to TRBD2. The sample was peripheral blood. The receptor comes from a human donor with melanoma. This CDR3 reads CASSVTLAAYNEQFF. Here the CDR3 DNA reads TGTGCCAGCAGCGTGACTCTAGCGGCTTACAATGAGCAGTTCTTC.